The next 24 T cell receptor beta chains were all read from a single sample in a study of a mutant IDH1 vaccine in newly diagnosed glioma. Their specific antigens are unknown. Sample time point: week 11, during vaccination. Doses of 300 ug of mutant IDH1 20-mer peptide were given with topical imiquimod. TCRdb's copy holds only in-frame clones and misses some; the assay was immunoSEQ multiplex PCR. The table lists about 120,000 clones, around three quarters of them singletons. The source material was PBMCs, sampled from a glioma patient whose treatment included an IDH1 peptide vaccine. The origin of the receptors is a man in his forties or fifties with glioma.

This chain joins TRBV4-3 and TRBJ2-5, with 8 nucleotides matching TRBD2. The J call may be mistaken, given a closer DNA end match to TRBJ2-7. The CDR3 length is 15 residues. Germline V gene data show CDR1 as LGHNA and CDR2 as YSLEER. The CDR3 sequence is CASSQALAAAYEQYF. The CDR3 DNA sequence: TGCGCCAGCAGCCAAGCACTAGCGGCTGCCTACGAGCAGTACTTC.

The chain couples TRBV5-1 to TRBJ1-5, with 9 nucleotides matching TRBD1. The V gene's germline CDR1 is SGHRS and CDR2 YFSETQ. V lost 4 bases, J lost 7 bases, and 6 bases stayed unmatched. The CDR3 covers 14 residues. In nucleotides, the CDR3 is TGCGCCAGCAGCCCACAGGGGGCAGGGCAGCCCCAGCATTTT. Amino acids: CASSPQGAGQPQHF.

In the case of this clone: Its ends do not fully match the called genes, so a read error is possible. The chain combines TRBV23-1 with TRBJ1-5; TRBD1 is a possible D gene (5 bases). TRBV23-1 is an open reading frame, and its role is uncertain. The CDR3 has 16 residues. CDR3 bases: TGCGCCAGCAGCCAATGGGGCTGGGACGGCAATCAGCCCCAGCATTTT. Translated, it gives CASSQWGWDGNQPQHF.

In the case of this clone: One junction end does not reproduce the germline sequence, and a read error may be involved. The V gene is TRBV7-7, the J gene TRBJ2-7, with D possibly matching TRBD2 (5 bases). The germline V gene has CDR1 SSHAT and CDR2 FNYEAQ (reference sequence). The length of the CDR3 is 14 residues. The CDR3, as DNA: TGTGCTAGCAGCTTAGGTTTTGGGAGCTACGAGCAGTACTTC. It yields the protein CASSLGFGSYEQYF.

This clone was observed a single time. The rearrangement uses TRBV30 and TRBJ2-5; D may be TRBD1 (7 bases). Germline assignment: CDR1 GTSNPN and CDR2 SVGIG (reference sequence). This CDR3 region has 16 residues. V was pared by 0 bases and J by 5 bases, with 19 bases between. Written as DNA, the CDR3 is TGTGCCTGGAGTGTACGTCGGAGGGGGCGAAAGGAGACCCAGTACTTC. It yields the protein CAWSVRRRGRKETQYF.

The CDR3 DNA follows: TGTGCCAGCAGCCCGAGCGGCAGTCCCTACGAGCAGTACTTC. Amino acids: CASSPSGSPYEQYF. The chain joins TRBV7-2 to TRBJ2-7, with D possibly matching TRBD2 (5 bases). Trimming pared 5 bases from V and 2 bases from J, leaving 13 bases between. CDR1 and CDR2 from the germline V gene are SGHTA and FQGNSA. This CDR3 has 14 amino acids.

There are a few counts of this clone. The chain couples TRBV5-1 to TRBJ1-1; TRBD1 matches at 7 bases. Trimming at V came to 4 bases and at J to 5 bases, leaving 8 bases not matched to a gene. CDR3 length: 14 amino acids. Germline V gene lookup returns CDR1 SGHRS and CDR2 YFSETQ. CDR3: CASSVSQGGTEAFF. The CDR3 coding sequence is TGCGCCAGCAGCGTATCGCAGGGGGGAACTGAAGCTTTCTTT.

In this sample, this clone turned up a few times. V usage is TRBV6-5 and J usage is TRBJ1-5, with D possibly being TRBD1 (5 bases). CDR3 size: 15 residues. CDR1 is MNHEY, CDR2 SVGAGI, per germline. Trimming shortened V by 0 bases and J by 3 bases, and 9 bases separated the two germline ends. The CDR3 is CASSYSGQDNQPQHF. The CDR3 DNA reads TGTGCCAGCAGTTACTCAGGACAAGACAATCAGCCCCAGCATTTT.

The CDR3 protein is CASRKQPAGDEKLFF. The CDR3 DNA reads TGTGCCAGCAGAAAACAGCCGGCAGGGGATGAAAAACTGTTTTTT. The chain employs TRBV6-6 and TRBJ1-4; TRBD1 is a possible D gene (6 bases). V was cut by 6 bases and J by 6 bases, with 17 bases left in between. This CDR3 region has 15 residues. The V gene's germline CDR1 is MNHNY and CDR2 SVGAGI (reference sequence).

The chain carries TRBV30 and TRBJ2-2; D unclear. The CDR3 runs 13 residues. V dropped 5 bases and J dropped 6 bases, with 13 bases sitting between them. Per germline, CDR1 GTSNPN and CDR2 SVGIG (reference sequence). The CDR3 reads CAWLWNPAGELFF. DNA for the CDR3: TGTGCCTGGCTTTGGAACCCAGCCGGGGAGCTGTTTTTT.

The genes are TRBV11-2 and TRBJ1-4, with a possible D match to TRBD1 (5 bases). V dropped 0 bases and J dropped 3 bases, with 11 bases sitting between them. Germline V gene sequence: CDR1 SGHAT, CDR2 FQNNGV. The CDR3 runs to 16 residues. The CDR3 reads CASSLDLQGANEKLFF. The CDR3 DNA sequence: TGTGCCAGCAGCTTAGATCTCCAGGGAGCTAATGAAAAACTGTTTTTT.

This chain joins TRBV6-4 and TRBJ2-7; 14 nucleotides agree with TRBD2. This CDR3 region has 14 residues. V was clipped by 6 bases and J by 5 bases; unmatched bases: 3. CDR1 is MRHNA, CDR2 SNTAGT, per germline. The CDR3 loop reads CASRGLAGAHEQYF. In DNA, the CDR3 is TGTGCCAGCAGGGGACTAGCGGGGGCCCACGAGCAGTACTTC.

The chain links TRBV19 to TRBJ1-5; D remains unclear. Germline assignment: CDR1 LNHDA and CDR2 SQIVND (reference sequence). The CDR3 totals 13 residues. Trimming shortened V by 4 bases and J by 4 bases, and 8 bases separated the two germline ends. DNA of the CDR3: TGTGCCAGTAGTAGTCAGAAAAATCAGCCCCAGCATTTT. Translated: CASSSQKNQPQHF.

The count of this clone is one. The CDR3 sequence is CASSAMTGGAKEQYF. The CDR3 DNA reads TGTGCCAGCAGCGCAATGACAGGGGGCGCGAAAGAGCAGTACTTC. This chain joins TRBV4-2 and TRBJ2-7; 10 bases fit TRBD1. This CDR3 region has 15 residues. Germline lookup yields CDR1 LGHNA and CDR2 YNFKEQ. The trim removed 5 bases at V and 7 bases at J, leaving 11 bases unmatched.

The V call is TRBV5-8, the J call TRBJ1-2; maybe TRBD1 (6 bases). The CDR3 has 13 residues. Germline CDR1 is SGHTS and CDR2 is YDEGEE. Trimming cost V 1 base and J 6 bases, with 10 bases left between them. The CDR3 coding sequence is TGTGCCAGCAGCTTGAACAGGGATCATGGCTACACCTTC. Protein sequence: CASSLNRDHGYTF.

The chain joins TRBV7-2 to TRBJ2-7, with a possible D match to TRBD1 (6 bases). V lost 5 bases and J lost 0, with 14 bases in between. The V gene's germline CDR1 is SGHTA and CDR2 FQGNSA. The CDR3 has 15 amino acids. Here the CDR3 reads CASSPRGSFSYEQYF. DNA of the CDR3: TGTGCCAGCAGCCCGAGGGGGTCCTTCTCCTACGAGCAGTACTTC.

This clone appeared a single time. The CDR3 spells CASSVERAGTGELFF. The CDR3 nucleotides read TGTGCCAGCAGTGTGGAAAGGGCGGGCACCGGGGAGCTGTTTTTT. The chain carries TRBV2 and TRBJ2-2, with D perhaps TRBD2 (5 bases). Deletions cut 4 bases from V and 4 bases from J, with 13 bases between. The CDR3 length is 15 residues. The germline gives CDR1 SNHLY, CDR2 FYNNEI.

The rearrangement joins TRBV7-9 to TRBJ1-2, with D possibly TRBD1 on 6 matching bases. Trimming shortened V by 5 bases and J by 7 bases, and 17 bases separated the two germline ends. Germline V gene sequence: CDR1 SEHNR, CDR2 FQNEAQ (reference sequence). The CDR3 loop spans 14 amino acids. This chain's CDR3 is CASSEGGSPSGYTF. The CDR3 DNA reads TGTGCCAGCAGCGAGGGGGGGTCGCCTAGTGGCTACACCTTC.

The rearrangement uses TRBV7-2 and TRBJ2-3; TRBD2 matches at 8 bases. The CDR3 is 16 residues long. Unmatched junction bases numbered 5, after V lost 3 bases and J lost 0 bases. Germline lookup yields CDR1 SGHTA and CDR2 FQGNSA. This CDR3 is CASSFGGGLSTDTQYF. Here the CDR3 DNA reads TGTGCCAGCAGCTTTGGCGGGGGGCTTAGCACAGATACGCAGTATTTT. Looking up the rest from reference TRBV7-2 and TRBJ2-3 gives the full variable domain: GAGVSQSPSNKVTEKGKDVELRCDPISGHTALYWYRQSLGQGLEFLIYFQGNSAPDKSGLPSDRFSAERTGGSVSTLTIQRTQQEDSAVYLCASSFGGGLSTDTQYFGPGTRLTVL.

The sample holds a few counts of this clone. The CDR3 reads CASSSWTAPKLNTEAFF. CDR3 DNA sequence: TGTGCCAGTAGTAGTTGGACAGCCCCAAAACTGAACACTGAAGCTTTCTTT. The chain uses TRBV19 and TRBJ1-1, with TRBD1 as a possible D gene (6 bases). Deletions cut 4 bases from V and 0 bases from J, with 18 bases between. The germline CDR1 and CDR2 sequences are LNHDA and SQIVND (reference sequence). CDR3 length: 17 residues. The variable domain in full, completed from reference TRBV19 and TRBJ1-1, reads DGGITQSPKYLFRKEGQNVTLSCEQNLNHDAMYWYRQDPGQGLRLIYYSQIVNDFQKGDIAEGYSVSREKKESFPLTVTSAQKNPTAFYLCASSSWTAPKLNTEAFFGQGTRLTVV.

The V call is TRBV4-3, the J call TRBJ1-3, with TRBD1 matching over 9 bases. This CDR3 region has 20 residues. Losses at the gene ends were 4 bases for V and 0 bases for J; bases not matched to a gene: 16. Germline CDR1 and CDR2: LGHNA and YSLEER. The CDR3, as DNA: TGCGCCAGCAGCCGAAGACTCGACAGGACAGGGGCCAACTCTGGAAACACCATATATTTT. Protein: CASSRRLDRTGANSGNTIYF.

The chain recombines TRBV7-2 with TRBJ2-4; either TRBD1 or TRBD2 may fit D (6 bases each). The CDR3 length is 16 residues. CDR1 is SGHTA, CDR2 FQGNSA, per germline. The germline V and J ends were trimmed by 4 bases and 0 bases, with 13 bases remaining between them. For the CDR3, the DNA is TGTGCCAGCAGCTGGCCGGGGGCTCTAGCCAAAAACATTCAGTACTTC. Translated: CASSWPGALAKNIQYF.

J is TRBJ2-1 and V is TRBV11-2; TRBD1 agrees at 9 bases. J was trimmed by 8 bases and V by 4 bases; bases with no gene match: 15. The CDR3 has 17 residues. Germline CDR1 reads SGHAT; CDR2 reads FQNNGV. CDR3 coding DNA: TGTGCCAGCAGCTCAAAACCCGGGACAGGGTTTATGGATGAGCAGTTCTTC. This encodes CASSSKPGTGFMDEQFF.

This clone appeared a single time. The rearrangement joins TRBV7-9 to TRBJ1-3; perhaps TRBD1 as D (5 bases). V was shortened by 5 bases and J by 0 bases, with 14 bases between the two germline ends. The CDR3 is 16 residues long. Germline V lookup: CDR1 SEHNR, CDR2 FQNEAQ (reference sequence). The CDR3 bases are TGTGCCAGCAGCCCACGCGGGACCTACTCTGGAAACACCATATATTTT. This gives the protein CASSPRGTYSGNTIYF.